The clone carrying this T cell receptor (beta chain) occurred once. Its matching antigen is unknown. This specimen belongs to a study of T cell responses to AZD1222 COVID-19 vaccine. Findings and limits, study-wide: Possibly, clonal diversity was underestimated; donors were largely white British and included more females. Repertoires were sampled only after the peak T cell response. Spike-spanning, vaccine-associated CD4 TCRs were dominant at 160-218 and 743-854. Just 5 to 7 people given AZD1222 tested seropositive at baseline.

TCRdb's table, derived via immunoSEQ multiplex PCR, lists solely in-frame clones and lacks some. This sample carries approximately 120,000 clones, 93% of them seen once, and the ten largest clones take more than 0.7%. The CDR3 length is 12 residues. Trimming cost V 4 bases and J 5 bases, with 8 bases left between them. Germline CDR1 reads MNHEY; CDR2 reads SVGAGI. The specimen comprised peripheral blood, sampled on day 0 of AZD1222 vaccination. V and J are TRBV6-5 and TRBJ1-1; D is ambiguous. This clonotype originated in an adult in good health. The DNA for the CDR3 is TGTGCCAGCAGTTCGGTTGGGACTGAAGCTTTCTTT. Amino acids: CASSSVGTEAFF.